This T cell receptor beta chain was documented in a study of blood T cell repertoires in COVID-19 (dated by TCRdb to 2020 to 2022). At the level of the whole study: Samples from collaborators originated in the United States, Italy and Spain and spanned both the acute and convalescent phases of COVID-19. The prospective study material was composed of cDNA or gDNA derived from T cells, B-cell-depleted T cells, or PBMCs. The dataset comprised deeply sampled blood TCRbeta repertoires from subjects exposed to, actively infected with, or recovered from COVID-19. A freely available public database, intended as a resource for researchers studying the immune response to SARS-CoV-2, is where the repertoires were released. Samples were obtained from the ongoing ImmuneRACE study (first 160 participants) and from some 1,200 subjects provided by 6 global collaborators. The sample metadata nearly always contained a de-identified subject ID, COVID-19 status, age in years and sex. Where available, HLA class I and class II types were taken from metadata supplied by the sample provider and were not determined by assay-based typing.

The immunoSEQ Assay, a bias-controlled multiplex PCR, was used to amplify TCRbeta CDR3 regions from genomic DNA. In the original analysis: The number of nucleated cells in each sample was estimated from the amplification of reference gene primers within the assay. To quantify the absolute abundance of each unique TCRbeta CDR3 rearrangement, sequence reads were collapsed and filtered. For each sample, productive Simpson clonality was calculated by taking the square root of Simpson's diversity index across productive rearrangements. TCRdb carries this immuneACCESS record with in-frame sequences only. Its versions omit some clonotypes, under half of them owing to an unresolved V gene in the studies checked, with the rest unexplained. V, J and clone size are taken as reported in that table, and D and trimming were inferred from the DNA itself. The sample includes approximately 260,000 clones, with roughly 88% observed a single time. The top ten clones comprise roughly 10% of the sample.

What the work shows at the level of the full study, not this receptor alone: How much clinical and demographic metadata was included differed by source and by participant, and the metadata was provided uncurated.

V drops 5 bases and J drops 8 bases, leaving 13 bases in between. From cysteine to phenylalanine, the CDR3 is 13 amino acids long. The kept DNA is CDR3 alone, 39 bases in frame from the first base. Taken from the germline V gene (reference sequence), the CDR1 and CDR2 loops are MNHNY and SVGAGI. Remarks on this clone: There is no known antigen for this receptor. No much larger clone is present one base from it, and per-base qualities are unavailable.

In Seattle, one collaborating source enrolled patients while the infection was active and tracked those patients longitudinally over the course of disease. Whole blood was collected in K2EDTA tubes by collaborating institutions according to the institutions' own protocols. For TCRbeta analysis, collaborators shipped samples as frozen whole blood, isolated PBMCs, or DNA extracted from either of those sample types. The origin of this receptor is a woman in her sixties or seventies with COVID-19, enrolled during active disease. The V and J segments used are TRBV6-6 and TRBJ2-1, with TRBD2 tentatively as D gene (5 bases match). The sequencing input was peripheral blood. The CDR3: CASSGLEKDEQFF. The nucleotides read TGTGCCAGCAGTGGACTGGAGAAGGATGAGCAGTTCTTC.